Below, 13 T cell receptor beta chains from the same sample are listed, as sequenced in a study of blood T cell repertoires in COVID-19. Only in-frame clones appear in the TCRdb table, and some are missing; sequencing was by immunoSEQ multiplex PCR. The sample has under 250,000 clones, roughly 92% seen once. Sequenced material: peripheral blood. Receptors were obtained from a man aged 55 to 70 with COVID-19, enrolled during active disease.

The rearrangement joins TRBV12-5 to TRBJ2-1, with 7 bases lining up with TRBD1. This CDR3 contains 20 residues. The V segment lost 5 bases and the J segment 5 bases; nucleotides outside the gene matches: 24. CDR1 and CDR2 (germline): LGHNT, FRNRAP. CDR3 nucleotide sequence: TGTGCTAGTGGTGGGGACAGTACAAATCTTGTGGTGGTACGGCACAATGAGCAGTTCTTC. Its protein product is CASGGDSTNLVVVRHNEQFF.

The chain has TRBV6-1 and TRBJ1-2; the D gene is possibly TRBD1 (6 bases). The ends were cut back, 3 bases at V and 6 bases at J, with 17 bases in the middle. CDR1 is MNHNS and CDR2 is SASEGT in the germline V gene. The CDR3 contains 15 residues. Here the CDR3 DNA reads TGTGCCAGCAGTGAGAACAGGGCGAGAGTGGATGGCTACACCTTC. This sequence encodes CASSENRARVDGYTF.

This chain uses TRBV7-9 with TRBJ1-5, with TRBD1 identical over 9 bases. Germline V lookup: CDR1 SEHNR, CDR2 FQNEAQ (reference sequence). The CDR3 runs 16 residues. Trimming removed 8 bases from V and 3 bases from J; junction bases left unmatched: 11. The CDR3, as DNA: TGTGCCAGCCGTACAGGGGGCCCCGGGGACAATCAGCCCCAGCATTTT. It codes for CASRTGGPGDNQPQHF.

This chain joins TRBV7-2 and TRBJ1-1; 7 bases are shared with TRBD1. CDR1 and CDR2 (germline): SGHTA, FQGNSA. This CDR3 spans 15 amino acids. With 0 bases clipped from V and 0 bases from J, the junction kept 1 base outside the gene matches. CDR3 loop: CASSLAGQLNTEAFF. CDR3 sequence (DNA): TGTGCCAGCAGCTTAGCGGGACAGCTGAACACTGAAGCTTTCTTT.

This sequence joins TRBV5-1 and TRBJ1-2; the match to TRBD1 covers 12 bases. V lost 3 bases to trimming and J lost 4 bases; unmatched junction nucleotides: 4. The CDR3 length is 15 residues. The germline CDR1 and CDR2 sequences are SGHRS and YFSETQ. CDR3 in amino acids: CASSWGTGGAYGYTF. DNA for the CDR3: TGCGCCAGCAGCTGGGGGACAGGGGGCGCCTATGGCTACACCTTC.

Only one count was recorded for this clone. Here the CDR3 reads CASSSGQIGNTEAFF. The DNA of the CDR3 is TGTGCCAGCAGTTCAGGACAGATCGGGAACACTGAAGCTTTCTTT. The rearrangement joins TRBV6-2 or TRBV6-3 to TRBJ1-1; tentative D call: TRBD1 (6 bases). With 4 bases removed from V and 1 base from J, the gap between germline ends came to 13 bases. Germline values: CDR1 MNHEY, CDR2 SVGEGT. The length of the CDR3 is 15 residues.

This rearrangement joins TRBV5-5 to TRBJ1-1, with D perhaps TRBD1 (6 bases). From germline, CDR1 is SGHKS and CDR2 YYEKEE (reference sequence). V was pared by 7 bases and J by 0 bases, with 13 bases between. This CDR3 has 14 residues. DNA for the CDR3: TGTGCCAGCCGTCCAGGGGCCATGAACACTGAAGCTTTCTTT. It translates to CASRPGAMNTEAFF.

The rearrangement joins TRBV15 to TRBJ2-7; a possible D gene is TRBD2 (5 bases). In germline, CDR1 is LNHNV, CDR2 YYDKDF (reference sequence). The CDR3 contains 15 residues. Trimming took off 0 bases at V and 2 bases at J, with 11 bases between the two ends. The CDR3 nucleotides are TGTGCCACCAGCAGAGAGGGGAGCAGAACCTACGAGCAGTACTTC. Residues: CATSREGSRTYEQYF.

CDR3: CASEEQGFLNSNQPQHF. The CDR3 nucleotides read TGTGCCAGCGAGGAACAGGGATTTCTCAATAGCAATCAGCCCCAGCATTTT. This rearrangement joins TRBV19 to TRBJ1-5; D may be TRBD1 (6 bases). Germline assignment: CDR1 LNHDA and CDR2 SQIVND (reference sequence). The length of the CDR3 is 17 residues. Deletions cut 9 bases from V and 0 bases from J, with 21 bases between.

In this sample, this clone turned up once. V and J are TRBV10-3 and TRBJ1-1, with 9 bases lining up with TRBD1. Trimming cost V 6 bases and J 1 base; bases outside gene matches: 6. Germline CDR1 reads ENHRY; CDR2 reads SYGVKD. The CDR3 runs to 15 residues. The CDR3 is CAIRPGQGTNTEAFF. The CDR3, as DNA: TGTGCCATCAGACCGGGACAGGGAACGAACACTGAAGCTTTCTTT.

The chain is built from TRBV28 and TRBJ2-7; 8 positions match TRBD2. This CDR3 has 15 residues. The germline gives CDR1 MDHEN, CDR2 SYDVKM. With 2 bases clipped from V and 9 bases from J, the junction kept 12 bases outside the gene matches. CDR3 residues: CASSLATSGTLVQYF. Here the CDR3 DNA reads TGTGCCAGCAGTTTAGCAACTAGCGGCACTCTGGTGCAGTACTTC.

This chain connects TRBV28 to TRBJ1-2; TRBD1 matches 7 bases. The germline gives CDR1 MDHEN, CDR2 SYDVKM. The CDR3 has 14 residues. After removal of 5 bases from V and 5 bases from J, the junction contained 8 bases not matched to a gene. CDR3 loop: CASSITGVGYGYTF. The DNA for the CDR3 is TGTGCCAGCAGTATTACAGGGGTGGGGTATGGCTACACCTTC.

The chain links TRBV10-3 to TRBJ2-7, with a tentative D call TRBD2 (5 bases). Deletions cut 3 bases from V and 0 bases from J, with 9 bases between. This CDR3 has 14 residues. The germline gives CDR1 ENHRY, CDR2 SYGVKD. In DNA form, the CDR3 reads TGTGCCATCAGTGACCTAGCTGCCTCCTACGAGCAGTACTTC. This sequence encodes CAISDLAASYEQYF.